The T cell receptor beta chain under discussion was sequenced for a study of T cell repertoires in cytomegalovirus infection. Study at large: The study used recently identified HLA-C-restricted and well-studied HLA-B-restricted CMV epitopes. Signatures in public TCR beta sequences pointed to both CMV infection and matching HLA type. Findings and caveats of the study: HLA-C-restricted, CMV-specific TCR beta clonotypes were dominant ex vivo. The study identified carriers of CMV plus the relevant HLA from cumulative public TCR beta family frequency.

This CDR3 spans 14 amino acids. The V gene's germline CDR1 is MNHNY and CDR2 SVGAGI (reference sequence). Trimming took off 4 bases at V and 0 bases at J, with 7 bases between the two ends. Each CDR3 protein gets one entry after TCRdb re-called the reads with MiXCR. The sample consists of about 830,000 distinct CDR3 sequences, around a third of them appearing once. Note on this clonotype: The target antigen is unknown.

The rearrangement uses TRBV6-6 and TRBJ1-3; D ambiguous. Sequenced material: cultured CD8+ T cells from PBMCs, taken from culture after CMV antigen stimulation. The receptor was isolated from a human donor in good health (CMV status not recorded). Some clones in this sample may be carry-over from other donors' samples. This CDR3 is CASSSAASGNTIYF. The CDR3, as DNA: TGTGCCAGCAGTTCGGCAGCCTCTGGAAACACCATATATTTT.